The TCR beta chain described here comes from a study of control samples from healthy donors and cancer patients (TCRdb year 2020). Germline trimming: 1 base from V, 7 bases from J; junction bases outside gene matches: 4. CDR1 and CDR2, looked up from the germline V gene (reference sequence), are SEHNR and FQNEAQ. The CDR3 contains 15 residues, cysteine and phenylalanine counted. Only the CDR3 part of the read is kept: 45 bases, read in frame from the first base. Worth noting for this clone: What antigen it recognizes has not been identified. No clone much larger than this one lies a single base away; base qualities are absent.

Receptors were amplified or captured by the immunoSEQ multiplex PCR assay. TCRdb's version of the immuneACCESS table is confined to in-frame rearrangements and falls short of the full clone set. An unresolved V gene accounts for under half of the shortfall where checked; the remainder is of unknown origin. The sample data list some 190,000 clones, and 90% to 95% of these were observed just once. 1.5% to 2% of the sample comes from the top ten. The TCR sequence derives from a man aged 25 to 45 in good health. Sequencing used blood. The sequence is built from TRBV7-9 and TRBJ1-6; 7 bases in the junction line up with TRBD1. The CDR3 protein: CASSLDRGGNSPLHF. The DNA sequence is as follows: TGTGCCAGCAGCTTAGACAGGGGAGGCAATTCACCCCTCCACTTT.